A single sample is the source of the 30 T cell receptor beta chains below, sequenced in a study of shared clonotypes between healthy human individuals. Naive CD8 cells lacked CD45RO, underwent positive selection for CCR7 and left out terminally differentiated effector memory CD45RA+ cells. Profiling relied on immunoSEQ multiplex PCR, and the TCRdb table lists in-frame clones only, not all of them. This sample has just over 2,000,000 clones, with about 94% found just once. The source material was naive CD8+ T cells sorted from blood. The origin of the receptors is a young man in good health.

The J gene is TRBJ2-7, the V gene TRBV5-4; D unresolved. Trimming took 3 bases from V and 3 from J, leaving 10 bases between them. Germline CDR1 and CDR2: SGHNT and YYREEE (reference sequence). The CDR3 contains 13 residues. CDR3 sequence (DNA): TGTGCCAGCAGCTCCCGTCTCAACTACGAGCAGTACTTC. Translating it yields CASSSRLNYEQYF.

Notes on this clone: This sample includes further DNA sequences coding for the same CDR3. The rearrangement joins TRBV28 to TRBJ2-7; 12 bases are a match to TRBD1. Unmatched junction bases numbered 6, after V lost 2 bases and J lost 4 bases. Per germline, CDR1 MDHEN and CDR2 SYDVKM. This CDR3 region has 16 residues. CDR3 region: CASSLTGTGGSYEQYF. CDR3 nucleotides: TGTGCCAGCAGTTTAACGGGGACAGGGGGCTCGTACGAGCAGTACTTC.

As to this clone: At one boundary the junction diverges from the germline segment, which might be a read error. The gene calls are TRBV5-6 and TRBJ2-2; TRBD1 matches 8 bases. This CDR3 comprises 16 residues. Germline V gene lookup returns CDR1 SGHDT and CDR2 YYEEEE. The CDR3 region is CASTLDREFGTGELFF. DNA of the CDR3: TGTGCCAGCACCTTGGACAGGGAGTTTGGCACCGGGGAGCTGTTTTTT.

The chain joins TRBV7-2 to TRBJ2-3; 10 bases agree with TRBD2. Germline CDR1 is SGHTA and CDR2 is FQGNSA. The length of the CDR3 is 16 residues. The junction had 6 bases not matched to a gene; V was cut back by 4 bases and J by 2 bases. The CDR3 sequence is CASSSSGRVYTDTQYF. The CDR3 region has the DNA TGTGCCAGCAGCTCGAGCGGGAGGGTCTACACAGATACGCAGTATTTT.

The chain is built from TRBV15 and TRBJ2-1; D is ambiguous. Germline V CDR1 and CDR2: LNHNV, YYDKDF (reference sequence). Trimming cost V 1 base and J 4 bases, with 8 bases left between them. The CDR3 has 14 residues. The CDR3 loop reads CATSRVVGYNEQFF. The CDR3 DNA reads as TGTGCCACCAGCAGAGTTGTGGGTTACAATGAGCAGTTCTTC.

The CDR3 region is CASPVRNSPEAFF. The CDR3 DNA reads as TGTGCCAGCCCAGTGCGTAACAGTCCTGAAGCTTTCTTT. J is TRBJ1-1 and V is TRBV6-4, with D unclear. Germline lookup yields CDR1 MRHNA and CDR2 SNTAGT. CDR3 length: 13 amino acids. The V end was cut by 8 bases, the J end by 6 bases, with 16 bases between.

This sequence joins TRBV6-6 and TRBJ1-1; the D is unclear. Germline CDR1 reads MNHNY; CDR2 reads SVGAGI (reference sequence). The CDR3 contains 13 residues. The ends were cut back, 5 bases at V and 1 base at J, with 8 bases in the middle. The CDR3 DNA reads as TGTGCCAGCAGTCCCGGGGAGAACACTGAAGCTTTCTTT. Its translation: CASSPGENTEAFF.

Concerning this clone itself: At the DNA level, this CDR3 is encoded by other sequences in the same sample as well. This chain joins TRBV19 and TRBJ1-1; maybe TRBD1 (5 bases). Trimming cost V 3 bases and J 1 base, with 6 bases left between them. The CDR3 runs 13 residues. Germline CDR1 is LNHDA and CDR2 is SQIVND (reference sequence). In DNA, the CDR3 is TGTGCCAGTAGTATCGGACAGAACACTGAAGCTTTCTTT. This sequence encodes CASSIGQNTEAFF.

In this sample, this clone turned up once. The chain joins TRBV13 to TRBJ1-1; D uncertain. Deletions cut 5 bases from V and 7 bases from J, with 11 bases between. This CDR3 comprises 12 residues. Germline V gives CDR1 PRHDT, CDR2 FYEKMQ (reference sequence). The CDR3, as DNA: TGTGCCAGCAGCCCCCGTTTGGGTGAAGCTTTCTTT. Encoded protein: CASSPRLGEAFF.

The gene calls are TRBV25-1 and TRBJ1-2; D perhaps matches TRBD1 (6 bases). This CDR3 region has 13 residues. The ends were cut back, 2 bases at V and 8 bases at J, with 12 bases in the middle. In germline, CDR1 is MGHDK, CDR2 SYGVNS. CDR3 nucleotides: TGTGCCAGCAGTGAACAGGGGTTTGGGGGCTACACCTTC. Its translation: CASSEQGFGGYTF.

This clone was recorded only once. The CDR3, as DNA: TGTGCCATCAGTGAGTCGGGGGTAGCAGCTCCCCGGGGGGTCACAGATACGCAGTATTTT. Encoded protein: CAISESGVAAPRGVTDTQYF. The V gene is TRBV10-3, the J gene TRBJ2-3; 7 bases map to TRBD2. The length of the CDR3 is 20 residues. V shed 0 bases and J 2 bases; nucleotides not matched to a gene: 17. Per germline, CDR1 ENHRY and CDR2 SYGVKD.

The rearrangement links TRBV5-4 to TRBJ2-7; weak D call: TRBD1 (6 bases). Germline V gene sequence: CDR1 SGHNT, CDR2 YYREEE (reference sequence). V lost 0 bases, J lost 3 bases, and 13 bases lay in between. The CDR3 runs 15 residues. The chain's CDR3 is CASSLGTGPGYEQYF. CDR3 sequence (DNA): TGTGCCAGCAGCTTGGGCACAGGGCCTGGCTACGAGCAGTACTTC.

This clone was detected only a few times. The chain combines TRBV7-8 with TRBJ1-2, with D perhaps matching TRBD1 (5 bases). Germline V gene data show CDR1 as SGHVS and CDR2 as FQNEAQ. The CDR3 is 12 residues long. The V gene lost 5 bases and the J gene lost 8 bases, with 12 bases spanning the gap. For the CDR3, the DNA is TGTGCCAGCAGCCCTCCCTGGGGCGGCTACACCTTC. It codes for CASSPPWGGYTF.

The rearrangement links TRBV19 to TRBJ1-1; no firm D call. V lost 6 bases, J lost 0 bases, and 20 bases lay in between. The germline V gene encodes CDR1 LNHDA and CDR2 SQIVND (reference sequence). The CDR3 has 17 amino acids. The CDR3 DNA reads as TGTGCCAGTAGGCCCGTGCAGTTATTATGGATGAACACTGAAGCTTTCTTT. It yields the protein CASRPVQLLWMNTEAFF.

The V call is TRBV19, the J call TRBJ1-4, with D hard to call. Germline CDR1 is LNHDA and CDR2 is SQIVND (reference sequence). The CDR3 loop spans 15 amino acids. The V end was cut by 3 bases, the J end by 4 bases, with 12 bases between. The CDR3 DNA reads TGTGCCAGTAGTATGGTTGCGAGTCTTAATGAAAAACTGTTTTTT. Protein sequence: CASSMVASLNEKLFF.

The chain links TRBV6-5 to TRBJ2-7; D remains unclear. This CDR3 comprises 13 residues. V was cut by 0 bases and J by 6 bases, with 9 bases left in between. CDR1 is MNHEY, CDR2 SVGAGI, per germline. Here the CDR3 reads CASSYSLSTEQYF. CDR3 bases: TGTGCCAGCAGTTACTCCCTTTCAACCGAGCAGTACTTC.

The J gene is TRBJ2-7, the V gene TRBV27, with D tentatively TRBD1 (6 bases). Trimming left V 8 bases short and J 2 bases short, with 19 bases between. The CDR3 length is 15 residues. The V gene's germline CDR1 is MNHEY and CDR2 SMNVEV (reference sequence). The CDR3, as DNA: TGTGCCAGCGGCAACCCATGGACAGACCCCTACGAGCAGTACTTC. Translating gives CASGNPWTDPYEQYF.

This chain joins TRBV12-5 and TRBJ2-7, with 9 nucleotides matching TRBD1. The junction had 8 bases not matched to a gene; V was cut back by 3 bases and J by 5 bases. In germline, CDR1 is LGHNT, CDR2 FRNRAP. The CDR3 covers 15 residues. This chain's CDR3 is CASGFPGQGTHEQYF. The CDR3 DNA reads TGTGCTAGTGGTTTCCCGGGACAGGGTACCCACGAGCAGTACTTC.

This rearrangement joins TRBV4-1 to TRBJ2-1; possibly TRBD1 for D (6 bases). The V end lost 4 bases, the J end lost 10 bases, and 14 bases lay between the germline ends. The CDR3 is 13 residues long. Germline lookup yields CDR1 MGHRA and CDR2 YSYEKL. Here the CDR3 reads CASSPSFGTEQFF. CDR3 in DNA: TGCGCCAGCAGCCCTTCTTTTGGGACAGAGCAGTTCTTC.

The rearrangement uses TRBV5-1 and TRBJ2-1; 13 nucleotides line up with TRBD2. Germline V gene data show CDR1 as SGHRS and CDR2 as YFSETQ. The CDR3 runs to 16 residues. V was clipped by 1 base and J by 7 bases; unmatched bases: 5. CDR3 bases: TGCGCCAGCAGCTTGTGGACTAGCGGGGGCGGAAATGAGCAGTTCTTC. It codes for CASSLWTSGGGNEQFF.

The rearrangement joins TRBV7-8 to TRBJ2-7; D gene uncertain. CDR3 length equals 15 residues. Trimming removed 0 bases at V and 0 bases at J, with 9 bases between. CDR1 SGHVS and CDR2 FQNEAQ come from the germline V gene. The CDR3: CASSLAFGFSYEQYF. CDR3 coding DNA: TGTGCCAGCAGCTTAGCCTTCGGGTTCTCCTACGAGCAGTACTTC.

The CDR3 sequence: CAWSVQQGSGYTF. In DNA, the CDR3 is TGTGCCTGGAGTGTACAGCAGGGCTCTGGCTACACCTTC. The V and J genes are TRBV30 and TRBJ1-2; possible D gene TRBD1, 5 bases. This CDR3 region has 13 residues. The germline gives CDR1 GTSNPN, CDR2 SVGIG (reference sequence). Trimming took off 0 bases at V and 7 bases at J, with 12 bases between the two ends. The variable domain in full, completed from reference TRBV30 and TRBJ1-2, reads SQTIHQWPATLVQPVGSPLSLECTVEGTSNPNLYWYRQAAGRGLQLLFYSVGIGQISSEVPQNLSASRPQDRQFILSSKKLLLSDSGFYLCAWSVQQGSGYTFGSGTRLTVV.

The rearrangement joins TRBV5-4 to TRBJ2-3, with 16 bases aligning to TRBD2. Germline V gene sequence: CDR1 SGHNT, CDR2 YYREEE (reference sequence). The junction had 8 bases not matched to a gene; V was cut back by 4 bases and J by 3 bases. The length of the CDR3 is 18 residues. Here the CDR3 reads CASSPGTSGRAWTDTQYF. As DNA, the CDR3 is TGTGCCAGCAGCCCCGGGACTAGCGGGAGGGCCTGGACAGATACGCAGTATTTT.

The CDR3 sequence: CASSYSPMGDQSPLHF. CDR3 bases: TGTGCCAGCAGTTACTCTCCCATGGGGGACCAGTCACCCCTCCACTTT. This chain joins TRBV6-5 and TRBJ1-6; D might be TRBD1 (5 bases). V was shortened by 0 bases and J by 10 bases, with 16 bases between the two germline ends. The CDR3 has 16 residues. Germline CDR1 and CDR2: MNHEY and SVGAGI.

Of note for this clone: Sequence at one end of the junction differs from germline and may be a read error. This chain joins TRBV6-6 and TRBJ2-1; D gene uncertain. From germline, CDR1 is MNHNY and CDR2 SVGAGI (reference sequence). The CDR3 extends over 12 amino acids. The CDR3: CASSYAYNEQFF. The CDR3 nucleotides are TGTGCCAGCAGTTACGCCTATAATGAGCAGTTCTTC.

The chain recombines TRBV7-9 with TRBJ1-4; D might be TRBD1 (5 bases). CDR1 SEHNR and CDR2 FQNEAQ come from the germline V gene (reference sequence). The CDR3 runs to 17 residues. The V end lost 4 bases, the J end lost 10 bases, and 25 bases lay between the germline ends. CDR3 nucleotide sequence: TGTGCCAGCAGCTCGAGCACTGGGGCAGCCGTCGGTGGAAAACTGTTTTTT. It translates to CASSSSTGAAVGGKLFF.

CDR3 DNA: TGTGCCAGCAGTTTATTCCGACAGGGTTCGGGGCCCCAGCATTTT. This sequence encodes CASSLFRQGSGPQHF. The V and J genes are TRBV27 and TRBJ1-5; the match to TRBD1 covers 7 bases. The CDR3 covers 15 residues. With 1 base clipped from V and 9 bases from J, the junction kept 9 bases outside the gene matches. The germline V gene has CDR1 MNHEY and CDR2 SMNVEV (reference sequence).

This chain joins TRBV27 and TRBJ1-2; TRBD1 matches at 7 bases. CDR3 size: 15 residues. Looked up from germline, CDR1 is MNHEY and CDR2 is SMNVEV (reference sequence). V gave up 2 bases and J gave up 4 bases; unmatched junction bases: 7. CDR3 protein: CASSLRDSTSYGYTF. The CDR3 region has the DNA TGTGCCAGCAGTTTAAGGGACAGCACTTCCTATGGCTACACCTTC.

Only one count was recorded for this clone. The chain is built from TRBV27 and TRBJ2-7; D possibly corresponds to TRBD2 (6 bases). The germline V and J ends were trimmed by 3 bases and 2 bases, with 11 bases remaining between them. CDR1 is MNHEY, CDR2 SMNVEV, per germline (reference sequence). CDR3 length: 14 amino acids. CDR3 in DNA: TGTGCCAGCAGTTTCGGGGACTCACCCTACGAGCAGTACTTC. This sequence encodes CASSFGDSPYEQYF.

This sequence joins TRBV6-6 and TRBJ1-1, with TRBD1 as a possible D gene (5 bases). Germline V gene data show CDR1 as MNHNY and CDR2 as SVGAGI (reference sequence). The CDR3 has 14 residues. V lost 5 bases and J lost 0, with 10 bases in between. The CDR3 region is CASSLGPLNTEAFF. CDR3 nucleotides: TGTGCCAGCAGTCTGGGACCCCTGAACACTGAAGCTTTCTTT.